This TCR beta chain was obtained from a study of OX40 agonist ivuxolimab in advanced cancers. As for the study in general: Among those enrolled, mean age was 60 years (range roughly 23 to 85) and 75% to 85% were male. Partial responses were achieved by three patients: one hepatocellular carcinoma, two cutaneous melanoma.

This clone was detected once. Its antigen is not known. Whole-study results and caveats: No antigen was identified for the clonally expanded peripheral T cells.

The protocol was immunoSEQ multiplex PCR, while the TCRdb copy is restricted to in-frame clones and leaves out a portion. The sample contains about 67,000 clones, around 87% of which appear only once. If patients had autoimmune disease history or systemic immunosuppression, they were excluded. The sequencing here drew on CD4+ or CD8+ T cells sorted from blood, taken in a trial of the OX40 agonist ivuxolimab. The clonotype was recovered from an adult with an advanced solid tumor such as melanoma, head and neck, liver or kidney cancer.

In DNA, the CDR3 is TGTGCCAGCAGTGCGGCGGGACAGGGGCAAGAGACCCAGTACTTC. This translates into CASSAAGQGQETQYF. The J gene is TRBJ2-5, the V gene TRBV25-1; 10 nucleotides align to TRBD1. The J segment lost 2 bases and the V segment lost 4 bases, leaving 4 bases of the junction unmatched. The CDR3 is 15 residues long. Germline V CDR1 and CDR2: MGHDK, SYGVNS.